These 27 T cell receptor beta chains share one sample of origin, sequenced in a study of T cell responses to AZD1222 COVID-19 vaccine. The data were produced by immunoSEQ multiplex PCR, yet TCRdb's version contains in-frame clones alone and is incomplete. The sample carries approximately 21,000 clones, less than 90% recorded once. Material: peripheral blood, obtained 28 days after the second AZD1222 dose. The receptors were sampled from an adult who received the AZD1222 COVID-19 vaccine.

The rearrangement links TRBV19 to TRBJ1-5; a weak D match, TRBD1 (5 bases). CDR1 and CDR2 (germline): LNHDA, SQIVND (reference sequence). Trimming cost V 6 bases and J 4 bases, with 16 bases left between them. This CDR3 comprises 15 residues. CDR3 in DNA: TGTGCCAGTAGGAGTCCGGGGGATCCAAATCAGCCCCAGCATTTT. It codes for CASRSPGDPNQPQHF.

This clone has more than one count but fewer than ten. V usage is TRBV30 and J usage is TRBJ2-3, with 8 bases matching TRBD2. The CDR3 runs to 14 residues. Germline V gives CDR1 GTSNPN, CDR2 SVGIG (reference sequence). V lost 3 bases to trimming and J lost 4 bases; unmatched junction nucleotides: 6. The CDR3 bases are TGTGCCTGGAGGTACAGCGGGAGCGCAGATACGCAGTATTTT. Its protein product is CAWRYSGSADTQYF.

V and J are TRBV19 and TRBJ2-7; TRBD1 agrees at 11 bases. The V gene end was trimmed by 6 bases and the J gene end by 5 bases; junction bases not matched to a gene: 12. Germline lookup yields CDR1 LNHDA and CDR2 SQIVND (reference sequence). The CDR3 has 16 residues. CDR3 loop: CASSPNPAGQGDEQYF. DNA of the CDR3: TGTGCCAGTAGCCCCAACCCCGCGGGACAGGGGGACGAGCAGTACTTC.

J is TRBJ2-1 and V is TRBV7-2, with 7 bases matching TRBD1. The length of the CDR3 is 15 residues. Per germline, CDR1 SGHTA and CDR2 FQGNSA. V was clipped by 2 bases and J by 10 bases; unmatched bases: 11. CDR3 sequence reads: CASSLRLRGRLEQFF. The CDR3 DNA follows: TGTGCCAGCAGCTTAAGGTTAAGGGGGCGGCTAGAGCAGTTCTTC. The whole variable domain, filled in from reference TRBV7-2 and TRBJ2-1, reads GAGVSQSPSNKVTEKGKDVELRCDPISGHTALYWYRQSLGQGLEFLIYFQGNSAPDKSGLPSDRFSAERTGGSVSTLTIQRTQQEDSAVYLCASSLRLRGRLEQFFGPGTRLTVL.

This clone was seen a few times. This chain links TRBV11-2 with TRBJ1-1, with D uncertain. V was cut by 7 bases and J by 4 bases, with 13 bases left in between. The CDR3 contains 13 residues. CDR1 is SGHAT and CDR2 is FQNNGV in the germline V gene. CDR3 residues: CASNTVVRTEAFF. DNA of the CDR3: TGTGCCAGCAACACTGTGGTGCGCACTGAAGCTTTCTTT.

The rearrangement uses TRBV3-1 (or the pseudogene TRBV3-2) and TRBJ1-5; D call uncertain. V lost 2 bases to trimming and J lost 6 bases, with 8 bases between them. Germline CDR1 and CDR2: LGHDT and YNNKEL (reference sequence). The CDR3 is 13 amino acids. CDR3 nucleotides: TGTGCCAGCAGCCAACGGGGAGGTCAGCCCCAGCATTTT. This sequence encodes CASSQRGGQPQHF.

The chain couples TRBV2 to TRBJ1-2; D is uncertain. Trimming pared 2 bases from V and 3 bases from J, leaving 7 bases between. Germline lookup yields CDR1 SNHLY and CDR2 FYNNEI. The CDR3 has 13 amino acids. The CDR3 DNA follows: TGTGCCAGCAGTGAAAGTAGGGACTATGGCTACACCTTC. Protein: CASSESRDYGYTF.

This rearrangement joins TRBV2 to TRBJ1-3; D gene uncertain. Trimming removed 4 bases from V and 1 base from J, with 11 bases in between. This CDR3 is built from 15 residues. Germline V gene sequence: CDR1 SNHLY, CDR2 FYNNEI. The CDR3 is CASSVLGGSGNTIYF. CDR3 DNA sequence: TGTGCCAGCAGTGTTCTCGGAGGATCTGGAAACACCATATATTTT.

The V call is TRBV2, the J call TRBJ2-1, with TRBD2 matching 12 bases. The germline CDR1 and CDR2 sequences are SNHLY and FYNNEI. V lost 1 base, J lost 10 bases, and 8 bases stayed unmatched. CDR3 length: 16 amino acids. CDR3 nucleotide sequence: TGTGCCAGCAGTGAAGTTACTAGCGGGAGGAAAGGGGAGCAGTTCTTC. Amino acids: CASSEVTSGRKGEQFF.

The genes are TRBV5-8 and TRBJ1-2, with D possibly being TRBD1 (5 bases). Germline V gene lookup returns CDR1 SGHTS and CDR2 YDEGEE. The CDR3 is 13 residues long. With 7 bases removed from V and 8 bases from J, the gap between germline ends came to 18 bases. CDR3 residues: CASARTLGFGYTF. CDR3 sequence (DNA): TGTGCCAGCGCCCGGACACTGGGCTTCGGCTACACCTTC. The full variable domain, in which reference TRBV5-8 and TRBJ1-2 provide the parts outside the CDR3, is EAGVTQSPTHLIKTRGQQATLRCSPISGHTSVYWYQQALGLGLQFLLWYDEGEERNRGNFPPRFSGRQFPNYSSELNVNALELEDSALYLCASARTLGFGYTFGSGTRLTVV.

This clone was detected once. This chain's CDR3 is CASSPQAVGGYEQYF. Written as DNA, the CDR3 is TGTGCCAGCAGCCCTCAGGCCGTTGGGGGTTACGAGCAGTACTTC. The V and J genes are TRBV11-2 and TRBJ2-7, with D possibly called TRBD1 or TRBD2 (5 bases each). V shed 5 bases and J shed 4 bases, with 18 bases lying between them. CDR1 is SGHAT and CDR2 is FQNNGV in the germline V gene. This CDR3 is 15 amino acids long.

This chain links TRBV3-1 (or the pseudogene TRBV3-2) with TRBJ2-7; 11 bases agree with TRBD2. This CDR3 contains 16 residues. The germline V gene encodes CDR1 LGHDT and CDR2 YNNKEL (reference sequence). The trim removed 4 bases at V and 0 bases at J, leaving 5 bases unmatched. The DNA for the CDR3 is TGTGCCAGCAGCCCAACCGGGACTAGCGGCTCCTACGAGCAGTACTTC. It is translated as CASSPTGTSGSYEQYF.

The chain links TRBV11-2 to TRBJ2-1; D uncertain. The length of the CDR3 is 15 residues. The germline V and J ends were trimmed by 2 bases and 5 bases, with 13 bases remaining between them. Per the germline V gene, CDR1 is SGHAT and CDR2 is FQNNGV. The CDR3 loop reads CASSLYRVRDNEQFF. For the CDR3, the DNA is TGTGCCAGCAGCTTATATCGTGTTCGGGACAATGAGCAGTTCTTC. Looking up the rest from reference TRBV11-2 and TRBJ2-1 gives the full variable domain: EAGVAQSPRYKIIEKRQSVAFWCNPISGHATLYWYQQILGQGPKLLIQFQNNGVVDDSQLPKDRFSAERLKGVDSTLKIQPAKLEDSAVYLCASSLYRVRDNEQFFGPGTRLTVL.

The chain is built from TRBV7-2 and TRBJ2-1; D gene unclear. The V end lost 0 bases, the J end lost 1 base, and 13 bases lay between the germline ends. The CDR3 length is 17 residues. CDR1 is SGHTA, CDR2 FQGNSA, per germline. CDR3 sequence (DNA): TGTGCCAGCAGCTTAGCCGCCTCTGCGGAGTCCTACAATGAGCAGTTCTTC. Translation gives CASSLAASAESYNEQFF. Combining the CDR3 with reference TRBV7-2 and TRBJ2-1 gives the whole variable domain GAGVSQSPSNKVTEKGKDVELRCDPISGHTALYWYRQSLGQGLEFLIYFQGNSAPDKSGLPSDRFSAERTGGSVSTLTIQRTQQEDSAVYLCASSLAASAESYNEQFFGPGTRLTVL.

A few counts support this clone. The V call is TRBV19, the J call TRBJ2-3; D is possibly TRBD1 (6 bases). V was trimmed by 2 bases and J by 2 bases, leaving 11 bases between them. This CDR3 is 15 amino acids long. The germline V gene has CDR1 LNHDA and CDR2 SQIVND (reference sequence). CDR3 DNA: TGTGCCAGTAGTATAAGCAGGGGTATCACAGATACGCAGTATTTT. This codes for CASSISRGITDTQYF.

This chain connects TRBV11-2 to TRBJ1-2; a possible D gene is TRBD1 (6 bases). CDR3 size: 16 residues. Per germline, CDR1 SGHAT and CDR2 FQNNGV. V lost 7 bases to trimming and J lost 0 bases, with 18 bases between them. CDR3 loop: CASTELRTVSNYGYTF. The CDR3 coding sequence is TGTGCCAGCACCGAACTTCGGACAGTTTCTAACTATGGCTACACCTTC.

This clone was recorded once. The V and J genes are TRBV5-5 and TRBJ2-5; D unclear. There are 12 residues in the CDR3. Trimming removed 0 bases from V and 5 bases from J, with 5 bases in between. CDR1 is SGHKS, CDR2 YYEKEE, per germline (reference sequence). The CDR3 DNA is TGTGCCAGCAGCTTGGATGGGGAGACCCAGTACTTC. It is translated as CASSLDGETQYF.

The genes are TRBV19 and TRBJ1-5, with D possibly matching TRBD1 (6 bases). The germline CDR1 and CDR2 sequences are LNHDA and SQIVND (reference sequence). There are 15 residues in the CDR3. V dropped 1 base and J dropped 6 bases, with 13 bases sitting between them. The CDR3: CASSIASGDSQPQHF. CDR3 coding DNA: TGTGCCAGTAGTATAGCTTCAGGGGACTCTCAGCCCCAGCATTTT. The variable domain in full, with the rest retrieved from reference TRBV19 and TRBJ1-5, is DGGITQSPKYLFRKEGQNVTLSCEQNLNHDAMYWYRQDPGQGLRLIYYSQIVNDFQKGDIAEGYSVSREKKESFPLTVTSAQKNPTAFYLCASSIASGDSQPQHFGDGTRLSIL.

The chain combines TRBV5-1 with TRBJ2-2, with 7 positions matching TRBD2. The CDR3 extends over 14 amino acids. The germline V gene has CDR1 SGHRS and CDR2 YFSETQ. V lost 4 bases and J lost 5; bases outside the gene matches: 5. The CDR3 here is CASSPGTTTGELFF. The CDR3 nucleotides are TGCGCCAGCAGCCCCGGGACTACTACCGGGGAGCTGTTTTTT.

The V call is TRBV4-1, the J call TRBJ2-5; TRBD2 aligns across 10 bases. Germline lookup yields CDR1 MGHRA and CDR2 YSYEKL. The CDR3 is made up of 15 amino acids. V dropped 1 base and J dropped 2; count of bases not matched to a gene: 1. The CDR3 DNA sequence: TGCGCCAGCAGCCAAGGGGGACTAGCGCAAGAGACCCAGTACTTC. It specifies CASSQGGLAQETQYF.

This chain connects TRBV27 to TRBJ1-2, with 7 bases that match TRBD1. Germline loops: CDR1 MNHEY, CDR2 SMNVEV (reference sequence). J was trimmed by 4 bases and V by 6 bases; bases with no gene match: 5. The CDR3 sequence is 13 residues long. In DNA, the CDR3 is TGTGCCAGCAGACCCTCAGGGGGCTATGGCTACACCTTC. It codes for CASRPSGGYGYTF.

This sequence joins TRBV9 and TRBJ2-2, with D hard to call. CDR3 size: 17 residues. Germline V gene sequence: CDR1 SGDLS, CDR2 YYNGEE. The V gene lost 0 bases and the J gene lost 0 bases, with 12 bases spanning the gap. In nucleotides, the CDR3 is TGTGCCAGCAGCGTAGTGGCGGAGTCTGCGAACACCGGGGAGCTGTTTTTT. Translated, it gives CASSVVAESANTGELFF.

This chain joins TRBV4-2 and TRBJ1-4, with unresolved D. Trimming took off 1 base at V and 2 bases at J, with 11 bases between the two ends. This CDR3 is 16 amino acids long. Per the germline V gene, CDR1 is LGHNA and CDR2 is YNFKEQ. CDR3 loop: CASSQAGPTTNEKLFF. Here the CDR3 DNA reads TGTGCCAGCAGCCAAGCAGGCCCGACGACTAATGAAAAACTGTTTTTT.

The CDR3, as DNA: TGTGCCAGCAAAGCAACCGCTGAGTACCAAGAGACCCAGTACTTC. Translating gives CASKATAEYQETQYF. The V call is TRBV6-5, the J call TRBJ2-5, with D unresolved. Trimming shortened V by 7 bases and J by 0 bases, and 15 bases separated the two germline ends. Per germline, CDR1 MNHEY and CDR2 SVGAGI. The CDR3 contains 15 residues.

The CDR3 sequence: CASSLGTGENEKLFF. The CDR3 nucleotides read TGCGCCAGCAGCTTGGGGACAGGGGAAAATGAAAAACTGTTTTTT. This chain joins TRBV5-1 and TRBJ1-4; 9 positions match TRBD1. J was trimmed by 5 bases and V by 0 bases; bases with no gene match: 2. The germline V gene has CDR1 SGHRS and CDR2 YFSETQ. CDR3 length equals 15 residues. The variable domain in full, with the rest retrieved from reference TRBV5-1 and TRBJ1-4, is KAGVTQTPRYLIKTRGQQVTLSCSPISGHRSVSWYQQTPGQGLQFLFEYFSETQRNKGNFPGRFSGRQFSNSRSEMNVSTLELGDSALYLCASSLGTGENEKLFFGSGTQLSVL.

In its sample, this clone was seen a few times. CDR3 DNA sequence: TGTGCCAGTAGGAAGGAACGCTCTGGAAACACCATATATTTT. Protein: CASRKERSGNTIYF. The genes are TRBV19 and TRBJ1-3; no clear D gene. Germline CDR1 reads LNHDA; CDR2 reads SQIVND (reference sequence). Trimming took off 6 bases at V and 0 bases at J, with 9 bases between the two ends. The CDR3 loop spans 14 amino acids. Variable domain in full (rest from reference TRBV19 and TRBJ1-3): DGGITQSPKYLFRKEGQNVTLSCEQNLNHDAMYWYRQDPGQGLRLIYYSQIVNDFQKGDIAEGYSVSREKKESFPLTVTSAQKNPTAFYLCASRKERSGNTIYFGEGSWLTVV.

The gene calls are TRBV27 and TRBJ2-3, with D uncertain. The CDR3 extends over 17 amino acids. Trimming stripped 0 bases from V and 0 bases from J, with 13 bases between. In germline, CDR1 is MNHEY, CDR2 SMNVEV (reference sequence). The DNA for the CDR3 is TGTGCCAGCAGTTTATCGACTCAACGGGCTAGCACAGATACGCAGTATTTT. Protein: CASSLSTQRASTDTQYF.